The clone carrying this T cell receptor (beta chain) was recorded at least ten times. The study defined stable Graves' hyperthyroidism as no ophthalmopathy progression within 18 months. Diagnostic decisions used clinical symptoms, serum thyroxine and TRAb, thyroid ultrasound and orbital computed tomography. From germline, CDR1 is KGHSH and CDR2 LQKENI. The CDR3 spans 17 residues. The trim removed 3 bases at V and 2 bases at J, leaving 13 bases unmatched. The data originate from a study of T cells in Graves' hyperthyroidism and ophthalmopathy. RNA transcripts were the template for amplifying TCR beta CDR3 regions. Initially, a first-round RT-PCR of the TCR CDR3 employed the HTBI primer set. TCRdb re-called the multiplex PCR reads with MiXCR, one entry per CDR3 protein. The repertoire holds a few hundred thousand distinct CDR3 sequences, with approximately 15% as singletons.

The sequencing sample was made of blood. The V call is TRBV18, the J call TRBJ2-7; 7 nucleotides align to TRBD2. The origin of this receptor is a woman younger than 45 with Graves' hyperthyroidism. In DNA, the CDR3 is TGTGCCAGCTCACCCGTAACAGGCGGGAGCGATACCTACGAGCAGTACTTC. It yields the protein CASSPVTGGSDTYEQYF. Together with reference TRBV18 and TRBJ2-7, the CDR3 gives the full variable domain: NAGVMQNPRHLVRRRGQEARLRCSPMKGHSHVYWYRQLPEEGLKFMVYLQKENIIDESGMPKERFSAEFPKEGPSILRIQQVVRGDSAAYFCASSPVTGGSDTYEQYFGPGTRLTVT.